This T cell receptor beta chain was captured in a study of T-cell memory formation after mild COVID-19. Whole-study results and caveats: Some SARS-CoV-2-responding clones were already detected in memory before infection. CD4/CD8 balance held among clones contracting day 15 to 85, and later expanders leaned CD4+. There was no confirmation that second-wave clones peaking on day 37 were SARS-CoV-2 specific.

This CDR3 region has 13 residues. The germline V gene has CDR1 SQVTM and CDR2 ANQGSEA. V was pared by 5 bases and J by 1 base, with 11 bases between. TCRdb processed the 5' RACE reads anew with MiXCR; each CDR3 protein has one entry. Of roughly 300,000 distinct CDR3 sequences listed, roughly 8% are singletons. The table lists this clonotype with many counts. The target antigen is unknown. The genes are TRBV29-1 and TRBJ1-1, with unresolved D. What was sequenced was PBMCs or a T cell subset sorted from them (not recorded which). The TCR was taken from a man aged 18 to 30 who had mild COVID-19 (a few samples of this study predate the infection). Cell type and time point are not known. This CDR3 reads CSVWTGANTEAFF. CDR3 DNA: TGCAGCGTTTGGACCGGAGCGAACACTGAAGCTTTCTTT.